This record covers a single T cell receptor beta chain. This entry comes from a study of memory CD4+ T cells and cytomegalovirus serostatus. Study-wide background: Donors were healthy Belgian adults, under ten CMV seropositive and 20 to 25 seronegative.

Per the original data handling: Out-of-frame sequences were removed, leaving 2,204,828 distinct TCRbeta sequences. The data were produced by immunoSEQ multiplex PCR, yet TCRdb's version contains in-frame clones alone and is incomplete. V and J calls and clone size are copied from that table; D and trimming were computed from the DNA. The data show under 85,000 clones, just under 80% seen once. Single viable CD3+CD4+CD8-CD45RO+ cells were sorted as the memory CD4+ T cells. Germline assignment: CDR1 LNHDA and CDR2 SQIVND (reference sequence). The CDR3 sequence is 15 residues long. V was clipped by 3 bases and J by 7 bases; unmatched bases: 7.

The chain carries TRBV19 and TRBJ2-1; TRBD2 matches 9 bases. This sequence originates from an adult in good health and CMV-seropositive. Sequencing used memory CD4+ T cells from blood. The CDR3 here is CASSIPGLASNEQFF. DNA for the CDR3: TGTGCCAGTAGTATCCCGGGACTAGCAAGTAATGAGCAGTTCTTC.